This T cell receptor beta chain emerged from a study of blood T cell repertoires in COVID-19. Study overall: Sites in the United States, Italy and Spain provided acute and convalescent COVID-19 samples. The analysed material was cDNA or gDNA that came from T cells, B-cell-depleted T cells, or PBMCs.

With 2 bases removed from V and 6 bases from J, the gap between germline ends came to 14 bases. The CDR3 is made up of 15 amino acids. The germline CDR1 and CDR2 sequences are SGHDT and YYEEEE. Per the original data handling: Using reference gene primer amplification, nucleated cell counts were estimated. The method was immunoSEQ multiplex PCR; TCRdb's version includes in-frame clones alone and lacks a portion of them. The V and J calls and the clone size are those of that table, but D and trimming were determined from the DNA. The sample contains 55,000 to 75,000 clones, 88% of which appear only once.

Sequenced: peripheral blood. The chain has TRBV5-6 and TRBJ2-2; weak D call: TRBD1 (6 bases). This TCR derives from a human donor in a cohort sampled during active COVID-19. CDR3 nucleotides: TGTGCCAGCAGCTTTCAATCAGGGGTCCCCGGGGAGCTGTTTTTT. It specifies CASSFQSGVPGELFF.